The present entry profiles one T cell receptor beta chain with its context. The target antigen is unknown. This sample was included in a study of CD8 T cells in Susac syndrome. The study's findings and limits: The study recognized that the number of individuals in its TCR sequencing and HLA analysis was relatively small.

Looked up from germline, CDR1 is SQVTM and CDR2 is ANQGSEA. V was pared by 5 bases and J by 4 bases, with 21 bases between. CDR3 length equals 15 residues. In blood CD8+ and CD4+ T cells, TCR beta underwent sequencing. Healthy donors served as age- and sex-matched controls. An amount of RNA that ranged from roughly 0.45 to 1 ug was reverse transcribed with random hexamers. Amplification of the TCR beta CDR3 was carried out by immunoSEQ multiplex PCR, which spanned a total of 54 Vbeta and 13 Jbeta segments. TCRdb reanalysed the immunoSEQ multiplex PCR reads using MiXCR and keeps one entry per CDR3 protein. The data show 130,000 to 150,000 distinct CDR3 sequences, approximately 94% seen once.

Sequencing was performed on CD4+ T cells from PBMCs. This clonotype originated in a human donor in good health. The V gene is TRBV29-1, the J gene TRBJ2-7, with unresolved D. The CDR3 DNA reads TGCAGCGTTTCACGTGGTCCTGGAATACCTTACGAGCAGTACTTC. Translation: CSVSRGPGIPYEQYF.